This passage covers 6 T cell receptor beta chains from one sample sequenced in a study of identical twins. TCRdb itself ran the 5' RACE reads through MiXCR, one entry per CDR3 protein. In the table there are 700,000 or so distinct CDR3 sequences, around 8.6% of which are singletons. These data are also associated with another study on yellow fever vaccine responses in identical twins.

The sequencing sample was made of PBMCs. All receptors derive from a woman under 30 in good health.

This clonotype was seen ten or more times. The CDR3 sequence: CASSSTGTSGVGDTQYF. CDR3 nucleotide sequence: TGTGCCAGCAGCTCGACCGGGACTAGCGGAGTGGGAGATACGCAGTATTTT. This chain uses TRBV7-9 with TRBJ2-3; the match to TRBD2 covers 11 bases. Looked up from germline, CDR1 is SEHNR and CDR2 is FQNEAQ (reference sequence). This CDR3 spans 17 amino acids. Trimming removed 4 bases from V and 5 bases from J; junction bases left unmatched: 11.

This chain links TRBV7-9 with TRBJ1-2; perhaps TRBD1 as D (6 bases). Germline V CDR1 and CDR2: SEHNR, FQNEAQ (reference sequence). V lost 5 bases and J 6 bases, leaving 19 bases between the germline ends. The CDR3 contains 15 residues. The CDR3 bases are TGTGCCAGCAGCAAAGTCGTCTCACAGGGAGATGGCTACACCTTC. It translates to CASSKVVSQGDGYTF.

The rearrangement uses TRBV10-3 and TRBJ2-7, with 9 bases fitting TRBD1. This CDR3 has 14 residues. The J segment lost 4 bases and the V segment lost 6 bases, leaving 7 bases of the junction unmatched. The germline gives CDR1 ENHRY, CDR2 SYGVKD. CDR3: CAISYETGGYEQYF. The CDR3 DNA is TGTGCCATCAGCTATGAGACAGGGGGGTACGAGCAGTACTTC.

The chain links TRBV10-3 to TRBJ2-5, with 10 bases aligning to TRBD2. With V trimmed by 2 bases and J by 5 bases, 2 bases remained unmatched. There are 14 residues in the CDR3. Germline CDR1 is ENHRY and CDR2 is SYGVKD. The CDR3 protein is CAISETSGAETQYF. The CDR3 bases are TGTGCCATCAGTGAGACTAGCGGGGCGGAGACCCAGTACTTC.

This clonotype has a handful of counts. This chain connects TRBV29-1 to TRBJ2-3; D remains unclear. V lost 1 base and J 3 bases, leaving 2 bases between the germline ends. The CDR3 consists of 11 residues. Germline values: CDR1 SQVTM, CDR2 ANQGSEA. CDR3 coding DNA: TGCAGCGTTGAAGCGACAGATACGCAGTATTTT. This sequence encodes CSVEATDTQYF.

The chain's CDR3 is CASSKGDRDTGELFF. In DNA form, the CDR3 reads TGCGCCAGCAGCAAAGGGGACAGGGATACCGGGGAGCTGTTTTTT. This chain connects TRBV5-1 to TRBJ2-2; the match to TRBD1 covers 9 bases. The junction had 6 bases not matched to a gene; V was cut back by 4 bases and J by 5 bases. Germline assignment: CDR1 SGHRS and CDR2 YFSETQ. The CDR3 totals 15 residues.